A selection of T cell receptor beta chains follows, all from one sample in a study of CD8+CD57+ T cells in acquired aplastic anemia. TCRdb analysed the reads with MiXCR anew, one entry per CDR3 protein. The sample gives 300,000 or so distinct CDR3 sequences, 56% of which show up once; 1.3% is in the top ten. The sequencing sample was made of sorted CD4+, CD8+, or CD8+CD57+ T cells (not recorded which) from PBMCs. The receptors originated from a human donor with aplastic anemia. Each CDR3 is given with its conserved first and last residue. A D gene is named only where the DNA matches it firmly. A row's size may be missing; if present it is once, few, many or a size class.

v_gene: TRBV10-3
abundance: many
d_gene: TRBD2
j_gene: TRBJ2-3
CDR3nt: TGTGCCATCAGTGCCGGATTAGCGGGCCGCCAAGCAGATACGCAGTATTTT
CDR3aa: CAISAGLAGRQADTQYF

v_gene: TRBV20-1
abundance: .
d_gene: TRBD2
j_gene: TRBJ2-1
CDR3nt: TGCAGTGCCAAGCGGGGGGGGGCACGAACGGATGAGCAGTTCTTC
CDR3aa: CSAKRGGARTDEQFF

v_gene: TRBV3-1
abundance: many
d_gene: .
j_gene: TRBJ2-1
CDR3nt: TGTGCCAGCAGCCCCATACAGTCCATGATACAGTTCTTC
CDR3aa: CASSPIQSMIQFF

v_gene: TRBV7-2
abundance: few
d_gene: .
j_gene: TRBJ1-1
CDR3nt: TGTGCCAGCAGCCTCGGGGGAGGGGAAGCTTTCTTT
CDR3aa: CASSLGGGEAFF

v_gene: TRBV19
abundance: many
d_gene: .
j_gene: TRBJ1-1
CDR3nt: TGTGCCAGCCGCAACCCGGGACACCCTTCCAACACTGAAGCTTTCTTT
CDR3aa: CASRNPGHPSNTEAFF

v_gene: TRBV29-1
abundance: .
d_gene: TRBD2
j_gene: TRBJ2-7
CDR3nt: TGCAGCGTTGAGTTGGGAGGGGTCTACGAGCAGTACTTC
CDR3aa: CSVELGGVYEQYF

v_gene: TRBV25-1
abundance: once
d_gene: .
j_gene: TRBJ2-1
CDR3nt: TGTGCCAGCAGTGAATTCGGAGGTGAGCAGTTCTTC
CDR3aa: CASSEFGGEQFF

v_gene: TRBV20-1
abundance: few
d_gene: .
j_gene: TRBJ2-7
CDR3nt: TGCAGTGCTAGAGGCAAGGCCTCTTCCGAGCAGTACTTC
CDR3aa: CSARGKASSEQYF

v_gene: TRBV14
abundance: .
d_gene: TRBD2
j_gene: TRBJ2-1
CDR3nt: TGTGCCAGCAGCCAAGTAGCGGGGGGGCCCAATGAGCAGTTCTTC
CDR3aa: CASSQVAGGPNEQFF

v_gene: TRBV19
abundance: .
d_gene: .
j_gene: TRBJ1-2
CDR3nt: .
CDR3aa: CASSSAGLGEAFFGYTF

v_gene: TRBV20-1
abundance: .
d_gene: .
j_gene: TRBJ1-6
CDR3nt: TGCAGTGCTAGACGACTAGCGGGGTTTAATTCACCCCTCCACTTT
CDR3aa: CSARRLAGFNSPLHF

v_gene: TRBV5-1
abundance: many
d_gene: .
j_gene: TRBJ1-1
CDR3nt: TGCGCCAGCAGCCCCGGAACAGAAGGTACTGAAGCTTTCTTT
CDR3aa: CASSPGTEGTEAFF

v_gene: TRBV4-3
abundance: .
d_gene: TRBD1
j_gene: TRBJ1-2
CDR3nt: TGCGCCAGCAGTCCGGACAGGGCTAACTATGGCTACACCTTC
CDR3aa: CASSPDRANYGYTF

v_gene: TRBV5-1
abundance: .
d_gene: .
j_gene: TRBJ1-4
CDR3nt: TGCGCCAGCAGCTTGGCCGCAGGGAGCACTGAAAAACTGTTTTTT
CDR3aa: CASSLAAGSTEKLFF

v_gene: TRBV6-2/TRBV6-3
abundance: .
d_gene: TRBD1
j_gene: TRBJ1-3
CDR3nt: TGTGCCAGCAGTTACTCGTCACAGGGGGCGAGTGGAAACACCATATATTTT
CDR3aa: CASSYSSQGASGNTIYF